The rows below give T cell receptor beta chains drawn from one sample of a study of identical twins. One entry per CDR3 protein, called by TCRdb with MiXCR from the 5' RACE reads. The sample includes some 760,000 distinct CDR3 sequences, over 15% of them seen just once. These same data were also listed under a study on T cells expressing NK-cell markers.

Sequencing was performed on PBMCs. These receptors were obtained from a woman in her late teens or twenties in good health. CDR3s include the opening cysteine and the closing phenylalanine or tryptophan. The D gene is left open where the match is weak. Clone size is given for some rows only: seen once, a few or many times, or a class if the clone is expanded.

d_gene: TRBD2; j_gene: TRBJ2-2; v_gene: TRBV29-1; abundance: NA; CDR3aa: CATLGGVAGVNTGELFF; CDR3nt: TGCGCTACCCTCGGCGGGGTAGCGGGAGTCAACACCGGGGAGCTGTTTTTT
d_gene: NA; j_gene: TRBJ1-1; v_gene: TRBV29-1; abundance: NA; CDR3aa: CSVDARGNTEAFF; CDR3nt: TGCAGCGTTGATGCCAGGGGGAACACTGAAGCTTTCTTT
d_gene: TRBD2; j_gene: TRBJ2-7; v_gene: TRBV7-9; abundance: NA; CDR3aa: CASSLGTSGKYEQYF; CDR3nt: TGTGCCAGCAGCCTCGGGACTAGCGGGAAATACGAGCAGTACTTC
d_gene: NA; j_gene: TRBJ1-6; v_gene: TRBV5-1; abundance: many; CDR3aa: CASSLVSNSPLHF; CDR3nt: TGCGCCAGCAGCTTGGTGAGCAATTCACCCCTCCACTTT
d_gene: NA; j_gene: TRBJ2-5; v_gene: TRBV2; abundance: few; CDR3aa: CASSEGGAKETQYF; CDR3nt: TGTGCCAGCAGTGAAGGCGGTGCCAAAGAGACCCAGTACTTC
d_gene: NA; j_gene: TRBJ1-4; v_gene: TRBV10-3; abundance: few; CDR3aa: CAISARDTPSGSLFF; CDR3nt: TGTGCCATCAGTGCCCGGGACACACCTTCGGGGAGCCTGTTTTTT
d_gene: TRBD1; j_gene: TRBJ2-7; v_gene: TRBV4-3; abundance: NA; CDR3aa: CASSRNTPGQGGNEQYF; CDR3nt: TGCGCCAGCAGCCGGAACACCCCGGGACAGGGGGGGAACGAGCAGTACTTC
d_gene: TRBD2; j_gene: TRBJ2-5; v_gene: TRBV15; abundance: many; CDR3aa: CATSRGAASGYQETQYF; CDR3nt: TGTGCCACCAGCAGAGGGGCTGCTAGCGGTTACCAAGAGACCCAGTACTTC
d_gene: NA; j_gene: TRBJ2-7; v_gene: TRBV3-1; abundance: NA; CDR3aa: CASSQWTFTYEQYF; CDR3nt: TGTGCCAGCAGCCAATGGACATTTACCTACGAGCAGTACTTC
d_gene: TRBD2; j_gene: TRBJ2-2; v_gene: TRBV5-1; abundance: few; CDR3aa: CASTSPGGGATGELFF; CDR3nt: TGCGCCAGCACCAGTCCGGGCGGGGGTGCCACCGGGGAGCTGTTTTTT
d_gene: NA; j_gene: TRBJ2-7; v_gene: TRBV2; abundance: NA; CDR3aa: CASGGTHHEQYF; CDR3nt: TGTGCCAGCGGTGGGACCCATCACGAGCAGTACTTC
d_gene: TRBD2; j_gene: TRBJ2-1; v_gene: TRBV29-1; abundance: NA; CDR3aa: CSVQGLAIYEQFF; CDR3nt: TGCAGCGTACAAGGACTAGCGATCTATGAGCAGTTCTTC
d_gene: TRBD1; j_gene: TRBJ1-1; v_gene: TRBV7-8; abundance: NA; CDR3aa: CASRLSTGVTTEAFF; CDR3nt: TGTGCCAGCAGGCTTAGTACAGGGGTTACCACTGAAGCTTTCTTT
d_gene: NA; j_gene: TRBJ2-7; v_gene: TRBV6-5; abundance: few; CDR3aa: CASSHRGNEQYF; CDR3nt: TGTGCCAGCAGCCATCGGGGTAACGAGCAGTACTTC
d_gene: NA; j_gene: TRBJ2-2; v_gene: TRBV7-9; abundance: many; CDR3aa: CASSYRVDTGELFF; CDR3nt: TGTGCCAGCAGCTACAGGGTGGACACCGGGGAGCTGTTTTTT
d_gene: NA; j_gene: TRBJ1-6; v_gene: TRBV12-3/TRBV12-4; abundance: few; CDR3aa: CASSLQPSYNSPLHF; CDR3nt: TGTGCCAGCAGTTTACAACCCTCCTATAATTCACCCCTCCACTTT
d_gene: NA; j_gene: TRBJ2-7; v_gene: TRBV11-2; abundance: NA; CDR3aa: CASSSSDTPYEQYF; CDR3nt: TGTGCCAGCAGCTCCTCGGACACTCCCTACGAGCAGTACTTC
d_gene: NA; j_gene: TRBJ2-1; v_gene: TRBV19; abundance: NA; CDR3aa: CASSPPGPLALSYNEQFF; CDR3nt: TGTGCCAGTAGTCCCCCAGGCCCGTTAGCCCTCTCCTACAATGAGCAGTTCTTC